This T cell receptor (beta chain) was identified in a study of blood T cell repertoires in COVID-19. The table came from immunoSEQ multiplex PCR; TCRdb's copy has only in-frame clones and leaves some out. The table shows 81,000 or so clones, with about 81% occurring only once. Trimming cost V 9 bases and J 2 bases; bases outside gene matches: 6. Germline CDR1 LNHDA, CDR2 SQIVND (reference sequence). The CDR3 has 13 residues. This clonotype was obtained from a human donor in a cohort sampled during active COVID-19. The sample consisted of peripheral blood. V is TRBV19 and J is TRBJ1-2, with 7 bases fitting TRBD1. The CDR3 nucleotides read TGTGCCAGCCTGGGACAGACAAACTATGGCTACACCTTC. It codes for CASLGQTNYGYTF.